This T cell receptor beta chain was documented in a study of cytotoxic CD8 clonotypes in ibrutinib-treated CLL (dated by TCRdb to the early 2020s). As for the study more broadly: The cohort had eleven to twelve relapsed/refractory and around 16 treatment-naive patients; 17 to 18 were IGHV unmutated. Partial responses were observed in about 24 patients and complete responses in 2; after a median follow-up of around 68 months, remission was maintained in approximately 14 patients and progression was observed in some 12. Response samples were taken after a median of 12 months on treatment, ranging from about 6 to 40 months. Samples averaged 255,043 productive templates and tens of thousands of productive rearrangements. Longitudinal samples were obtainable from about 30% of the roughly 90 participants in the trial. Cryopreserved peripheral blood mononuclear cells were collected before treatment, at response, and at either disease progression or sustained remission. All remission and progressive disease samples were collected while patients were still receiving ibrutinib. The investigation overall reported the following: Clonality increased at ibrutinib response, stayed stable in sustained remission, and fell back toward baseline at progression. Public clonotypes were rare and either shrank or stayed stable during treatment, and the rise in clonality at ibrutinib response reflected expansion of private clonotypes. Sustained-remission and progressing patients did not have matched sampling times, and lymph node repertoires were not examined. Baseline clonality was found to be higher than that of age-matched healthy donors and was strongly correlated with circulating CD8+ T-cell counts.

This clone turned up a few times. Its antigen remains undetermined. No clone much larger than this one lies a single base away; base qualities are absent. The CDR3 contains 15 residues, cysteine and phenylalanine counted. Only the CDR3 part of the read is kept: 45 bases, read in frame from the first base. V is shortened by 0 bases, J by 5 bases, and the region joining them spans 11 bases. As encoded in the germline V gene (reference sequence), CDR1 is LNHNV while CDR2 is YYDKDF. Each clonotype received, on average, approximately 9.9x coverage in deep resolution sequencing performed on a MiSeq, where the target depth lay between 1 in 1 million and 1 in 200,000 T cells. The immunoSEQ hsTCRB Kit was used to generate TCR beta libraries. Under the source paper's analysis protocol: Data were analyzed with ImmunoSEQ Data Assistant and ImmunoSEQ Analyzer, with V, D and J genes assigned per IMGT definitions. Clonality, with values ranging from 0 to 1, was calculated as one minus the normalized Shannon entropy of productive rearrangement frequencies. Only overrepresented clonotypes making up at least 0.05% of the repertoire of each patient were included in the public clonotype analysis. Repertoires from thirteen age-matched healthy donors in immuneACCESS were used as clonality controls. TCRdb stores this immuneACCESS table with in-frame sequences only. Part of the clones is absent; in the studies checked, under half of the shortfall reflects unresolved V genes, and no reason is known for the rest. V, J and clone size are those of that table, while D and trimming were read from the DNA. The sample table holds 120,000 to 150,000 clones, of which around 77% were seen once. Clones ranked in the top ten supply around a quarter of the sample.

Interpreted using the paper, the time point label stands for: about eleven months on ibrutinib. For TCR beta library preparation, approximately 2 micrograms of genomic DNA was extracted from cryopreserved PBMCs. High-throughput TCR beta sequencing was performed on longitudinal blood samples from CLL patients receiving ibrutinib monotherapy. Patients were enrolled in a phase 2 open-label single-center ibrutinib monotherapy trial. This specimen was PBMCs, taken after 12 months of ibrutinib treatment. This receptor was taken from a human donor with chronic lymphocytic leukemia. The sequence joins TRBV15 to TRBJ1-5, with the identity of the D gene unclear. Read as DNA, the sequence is TGTGCCACCAGCAGAGAGGCCAGTGGGGATCAGCCCCAGCATTTT. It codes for CATSREASGDQPQHF.